Reported below is one T cell receptor (beta chain). Its matching antigen is unknown. Trimming pared 2 bases from V and 4 bases from J, leaving 14 bases between. The CDR3 spans 16 residues. Germline CDR1 reads MNHEY; CDR2 reads SMNVEV (reference sequence). The assay was immunoSEQ multiplex PCR, and TCRdb's table has in-frame clones only and misses some. Of 30,000 to 35,000 clones in the sample, roughly 82% were seen once. This entry belongs to a study of PD-L1 blockade in urothelial cancer. Looking at the study overall: After treatment start, blood was analyzed at 3 weeks (second dose) and at 6 weeks. T cells were recovered from blood samples at a median of around 150,000.

General study results and limits: Below-median pretreatment blood TCR clonality was associated with improved progression-free and overall survival.

Urothelial carcinoma, locally advanced or metastatic, affected the patients. This sequence joins TRBV27 and TRBJ2-2; D may be TRBD1 (6 bases). The receptor comes from a man aged 60 to 69 with urothelial cancer. Sample: PBMCs, taken around atezolizumab (anti-PD-L1) treatment. The CDR3 DNA reads as TGTGCCAGCAGTTTAATTGGGCAGGGGACCACCGGGGAGCTGTTTTTT. Translating gives CASSLIGQGTTGELFF.